The clone carrying this TCR beta chain was seen at least ten times. Whole blood was used without fractionation, so all unsorted peripheral T cells were included. The data were obtained in a study of HIV-infected patients and healthy controls. Trimming took 3 bases from V and 2 from J, leaving 9 bases between them. The CDR3 runs to 13 residues. The germline gives CDR1 DFQATT, CDR2 SNEGSKA (reference sequence). Around 500 ng RNA was reverse transcribed with alpha and beta constant-region primers. Alpha and beta chain libraries were made separately by chain-specific third strand synthesis with multiplexing indices. TCRdb reprocessed the 5' RACE reads with MiXCR, giving one entry per CDR3 protein. This table has 17,000 or so distinct CDR3 sequences, 5.5% appearing once.

Sequenced input: blood. This receptor was obtained from an adult in good health. V and J are TRBV20-1 and TRBJ2-3; D tentatively fits TRBD1 or TRBD2 (5 bases each). The CDR3 region has the DNA TGCAGTGCTAGTACGGGGCACACAGATACGCAGTATTTT. Its translation: CSASTGHTDTQYF.